This T cell receptor (beta chain) originates from a study of vaccination effects on CD4 cells after COVID-19. This CDR3 spans 17 amino acids. Trimming removed 3 bases at V and 0 bases at J, with 17 bases between. Germline V gene lookup returns CDR1 SEHNR and CDR2 FQNEAQ (reference sequence). Points on this clone: Antigen: not known.

Only in-frame clones appear in the TCRdb table, and some are missing; sequencing was by immunoSEQ multiplex PCR. The table has about 21,000 clones, around 70% seen once; the top ten hold approximately 25%. Expansion of antigen-specific CD4+ T cells with viral peptide pools was carried out by the ViraFEST assay before sequencing. The culture ran for 10 days, and then CD4+ T cells were isolated. All vaccine recipients tested negative for nucleocapsid antibodies and had never contracted SARS-CoV-2 infection. Days 3 and 7 were when half the medium was replaced with IL-2 medium. Sequencing used CD4+ T cells from PBMCs cultured with HCoV-NL63 spike peptides, obtained before COVID-19 vaccination. The sequence came from a human donor who received a COVID-19 vaccine. The gene calls are TRBV7-9 and TRBJ1-2; perhaps TRBD1 as D (5 bases). CDR3 sequence reads: CASSLTGDSGANYGYTF. The CDR3 coding sequence is TGTGCCAGCAGCTTGACTGGGGACTCAGGCGCTAACTATGGCTACACCTTC.